The rows below give T cell receptor beta chains drawn from one sample of a study of blood T cells in healthy people across ages. TCRdb fed the 5' RACE reads into MiXCR, producing one record per CDR3 protein. Of hundreds of thousands of distinct CDR3 sequences listed, under 45% are singletons. Specimen: blood. These receptors all stem from a man in his fifties or sixties in good health. The CDR3 runs from the conserved cysteine through the conserved F or W. D genes are given only for firm matches. Not every row has a clone size; where given, it reads once, few, many or a size class.

length	V	J	D	size	CDR3	DNA
20	TRBV4-3	TRBJ2-5	TRBD1	-	CASSQERRGTGTGAQETQYF	TGCGCCAGCAGCCAAGAAAGGCGGGGCACCGGGACAGGGGCACAAGAGACCCAGTACTTC
16	TRBV11-3	TRBJ2-3	TRBD2	once	CASSSPTSGEWDTQYF	TGTGCCAGCAGCTCGCCGACTAGCGGGGAATGGGATACGCAGTATTTT
15	TRBV9	TRBJ2-2	-	-	CASSERGGSSGELFF	TGTGCCAGCAGCGAGAGAGGGGGGAGCTCCGGGGAGCTGTTTTTT
14	TRBV27	TRBJ2-7	-	few	CASSLSQGSYEQYF	TGTGCCAGCAGTTTATCACAGGGCTCCTACGAGCAGTACTTC
14	TRBV5-1	TRBJ2-3	-	once	CASSLVRPTDTQYF	TGCGCCAGCAGCCTGGTCCGGCCCACAGATACGCAGTATTTT
14	TRBV4-1	TRBJ1-3	-	-	CASSQDWVPGAIYF	TGCGCCAGCAGCCAAGATTGGGTCCCAGGGGCCATATATTTT
15	TRBV4-1	TRBJ1-5	-	-	CASSQVALRGQPQHF	TGCGCCAGCAGCCAAGTTGCCCTAAGGGGTCAGCCCCAGCATTTT
14	TRBV12-3/TRBV12-4	TRBJ1-1	-	few	CASSFSQGNTEAFF	TGTGCCAGCAGTTTTAGCCAGGGCAACACTGAAGCTTTCTTT
16	TRBV7-2	TRBJ2-7	TRBD1	few	CASSLGGQGDGYEQYF	TGTGCCAGCAGCTTAGGGGGGCAGGGGGATGGCTACGAGCAGTACTTC
16	TRBV7-6	TRBJ1-1	-	few	CASSFDRLAQGTEAFF	TGTGCCAGCAGCTTTGATAGGTTGGCACAGGGAACTGAAGCTTTCTTT
16	TRBV20-1	TRBJ2-7	-	few	CSAVATGTGLSYEQYF	TGCAGTGCCGTAGCCACCGGGACGGGACTCTCCTACGAGCAGTACTTC
15	TRBV19	TRBJ2-7	-	-	CASSPPGLGIHEQYF	TGTGCCAGTAGTCCTCCCGGGTTAGGGATCCACGAGCAGTACTTC
16	TRBV9	TRBJ2-3	-	-	CASSVEPGDRYNEQYF	TGTGCCAGCAGCGTAGAACCGGGGGATCGGTACAATGAGCAGTATTTT
14	TRBV11-1	TRBJ2-5	-	few	CASSLEDGQETQYF	TGTGCCAGCAGCTTAGAAGATGGACAAGAGACCCAGTACTTC
18	TRBV20-1	TRBJ1-6	-	few	CSARAGITSDFHNSPLHF	TGCAGTGCTAGAGCCGGTATAACCTCCGATTTCCATAATTCACCCCTCCACTTT
15	TRBV12-3/TRBV12-4	TRBJ2-1	-	-	CASSLPGQWANEQFF	TGTGCCAGCAGCTTACCCGGACAGTGGGCCAATGAGCAGTTCTTC
16	TRBV5-1	TRBJ2-7	TRBD1	few	CASSLAPTGATYEQYF	TGCGCCAGCAGCTTGGCCCCGACAGGGGCCACCTACGAGCAGTACTTC
14	TRBV20-1	TRBJ1-2	TRBD1	-	CSARVTGGDYGYTF	TGCAGTGCTAGAGTGACAGGGGGGGACTATGGCTACACCTTC
15	TRBV25-1	TRBJ1-2	-	-	CASSEFGGQSWGYTF	TGTGCCAGCAGTGAATTTGGAGGACAGAGCTGGGGCTACACCTTC
17	TRBV6-1	TRBJ2-1	-	-	CASSDSPGRTAHNEQFF	TGTGCCAGCAGTGATTCCCCGGGCCGGACAGCCCACAATGAGCAGTTCTTC
18	TRBV20-1	TRBJ2-6	TRBD1	-	CSANSWTGESSGANVLTF	TGCAGTGCTAACTCCTGGACAGGGGAGAGCTCTGGGGCCAACGTCCTGACTTTC
15	TRBV18	TRBJ1-2	-	-	CASSPASEGKGGYTF	TGTGCCAGCTCACCTGCCTCTGAAGGGAAGGGTGGCTACACCTTC
13	TRBV6-1	TRBJ2-7	-	-	CASSLTAAYEQYF	TGTGCCAGCAGTTTAACAGCCGCCTACGAGCAGTACTTC
16	TRBV5-1	TRBJ2-1	TRBD2	-	CASSLEVTLAGAEQFF	TGCGCCAGCAGCTTGGAGGTTACGCTAGCGGGGGCCGAGCAGTTCTTC
16	TRBV3-1	TRBJ2-2	TRBD1	-	CASSETGGRSTGELFF	TGTGCCAGCAGCGAGACAGGGGGCCGGAGCACCGGGGAGCTGTTTTTT
13	TRBV15	TRBJ2-5	-	-	CATSRDRQETQYF	TGTGCCACCAGCAGAGATCGGCAAGAGACCCAGTACTTC
13	TRBV29-1	TRBJ1-5	-	-	CSVGGSQNQPQHF	TGCAGCGTTGGGGGCAGCCAGAATCAGCCCCAGCATTTT
16	TRBV5-4	TRBJ2-7	TRBD2	-	CASSLVGGGKSYEQYF	TGTGCCAGCAGCTTAGTTGGCGGGGGGAAATCCTACGAGCAGTACTTC
17	TRBV11-2	TRBJ2-1	-	-	CASSLVWRWSSYNEQFF	TGTGCCAGCAGCTTAGTTTGGCGGTGGAGCTCCTACAATGAGCAGTTCTTC
15	TRBV6-1	TRBJ1-2	TRBD1	-	CASSLGQANFYGYTF	TGTGCCAGCAGTCTTGGACAGGCAAACTTCTATGGCTACACCTTC
16	TRBV12-3/TRBV12-4	TRBJ2-5	TRBD1	few	CASSLAGTGAQETQYF	TGTGCCAGCAGTTTAGCCGGGACAGGGGCCCAAGAGACCCAGTACTTC
14	TRBV3-1	TRBJ2-1	-	-	CASSQGQRRNEQFF	TGTGCCAGCAGCCAAGGACAGCGTAGGAATGAGCAGTTCTTC
16	TRBV6-5	TRBJ2-1	TRBD1	few	CASSNPGQESYNEQFF	TGTGCCAGCAGTAATCCGGGACAGGAGTCCTACAATGAGCAGTTCTTC
14	TRBV24-1	TRBJ2-3	TRBD2	-	CATRAGGASDTQYF	TGTGCCACCCGAGCGGGGGGGGCCTCAGATACGCAGTATTTT
13	TRBV5-1	TRBJ2-7	-	-	CASSVEVSAGQYF	TGCGCCAGCAGCGTGGAGGTCAGCGCCGGGCAGTACTTC
16	TRBV6-2/TRBV6-3	TRBJ2-1	-	once	CASSYPRRDGYNEQFF	TGTGCCAGCAGTTACCCGCGGAGGGACGGCTACAATGAGCAGTTCTTC
16	TRBV9	TRBJ2-2	-	-	CASSVAPSGNTGELFF	TGTGCCAGCAGCGTAGCTCCCAGTGGGAACACCGGGGAGCTGTTTTTT
13	TRBV7-9	TRBJ2-3	-	-	CASSGTNTDTQYF	TGTGCCAGCAGCGGGACCAACACAGATACGCAGTATTTT
17	TRBV5-1	TRBJ1-4	-	-	CASSPGRIVATNEKLFF	TGCGCCAGCAGCCCCGGACGGATAGTTGCAACTAATGAAAAACTGTTTTTT
14	TRBV6-5	TRBJ2-5	TRBD2	few	CASSRGTSRETQYF	TGTGCCAGCAGTCGGGGGACTAGTCGAGAGACCCAGTACTTC